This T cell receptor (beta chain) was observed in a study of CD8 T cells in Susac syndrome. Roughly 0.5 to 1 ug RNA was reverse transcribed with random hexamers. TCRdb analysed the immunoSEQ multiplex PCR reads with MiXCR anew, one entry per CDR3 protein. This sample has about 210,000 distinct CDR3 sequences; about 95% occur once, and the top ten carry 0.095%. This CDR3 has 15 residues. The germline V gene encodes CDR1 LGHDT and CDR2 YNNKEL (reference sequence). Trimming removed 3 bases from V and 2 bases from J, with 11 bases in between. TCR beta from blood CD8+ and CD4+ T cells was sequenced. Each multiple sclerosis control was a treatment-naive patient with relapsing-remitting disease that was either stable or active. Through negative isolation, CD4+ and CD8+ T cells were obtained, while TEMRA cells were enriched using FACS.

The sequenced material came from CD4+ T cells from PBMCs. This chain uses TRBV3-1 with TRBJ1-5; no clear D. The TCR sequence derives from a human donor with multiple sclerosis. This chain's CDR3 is CASSQGGGRNQPQHF. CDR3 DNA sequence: TGTGCCAGCAGCCAGGGCGGTGGGCGCAATCAGCCCCAGCATTTT.